Presented here are 16 T cell receptor beta chains from one specimen sequenced in a study of CD8 T cells in ankylosing spondylitis (TCRdb year 2017). The library was made by 5' RACE. Instrument on record: Illumina HiSeq 2500. TCRdb reanalyzed the raw reads on its own, using fastp at Q25 for trimming and MiXCR for clone calling, and kept in-frame beta chains. Each CDR3 protein appears once, grouped with its most common genes and DNA. Here the sample has hundreds of thousands of distinct CDR3 sequences; approximately 12% occur a single time. The ten largest clones capture 0.51% of the sample. Which antigens these TCRs recognize remains unknown. Study-wide findings and limitations: A TCR beta motif made up of about eight highly homologous amino acid variants appeared to be characteristic of blood from ankylosing spondylitis patients.

Sample: blood, either unsorted or a sorted T cell fraction (not recorded which). The receptors originated from a male donor with ankylosing spondylitis.

This clonotype occurred a few times. The V call is TRBV28, the J call TRBJ1-2, with 9 bases lining up with TRBD1. There are 14 residues in the CDR3. The V gene's germline CDR1 is MDHEN and CDR2 SYDVKM. Losses at the gene ends were 10 bases for V and 1 base for J; bases not matched to a gene: 7. The CDR3 nucleotides are TGTGCCACCATCCGGGACAGGGTTAACTATGGCTACACCTTC. This translates into CATIRDRVNYGYTF.

This clonotype came up a few times. The genes are TRBV5-1 and TRBJ1-6; no definite D call. The CDR3 is made up of 13 amino acids. Trimming pared 6 bases from V and 10 bases from J, leaving 14 bases between. Germline V gene data show CDR1 as SGHRS and CDR2 as YFSETQ. CDR3 sequence: CASTIPDGSPLHF. The CDR3 DNA reads TGCGCCAGCACGATACCAGACGGATCACCCCTCCACTTT. Filled out from reference TRBV5-1 and TRBJ1-6, the complete variable domain reads KAGVTQTPRYLIKTRGQQVTLSCSPISGHRSVSWYQQTPGQGLQFLFEYFSETQRNKGNFPGRFSGRQFSNSRSEMNVSTLELGDSALYLCASTIPDGSPLHFGNGTRLTVT.

J is TRBJ1-2 and V is TRBV15, with TRBD1 identical over 7 bases. J gave up 0 bases and V 1 base, and 8 bases lay outside the gene matches. The CDR3 loop spans 17 amino acids. Germline CDR1 reads LNHNV; CDR2 reads YYDKDF (reference sequence). The chain's CDR3 is CATSRGLQGVANYGYTF. In DNA form, the CDR3 reads TGTGCCACCAGCAGAGGGTTGCAGGGGGTAGCTAACTATGGCTACACCTTC.

This sequence joins TRBV9 and TRBJ2-3; D is unclear. Germline V gives CDR1 SGDLS, CDR2 YYNGEE. Trimming took 3 bases from V and 4 from J, leaving 12 bases between them. The CDR3 runs 14 residues. The CDR3 reads CASSGGVAADTQYF. CDR3 nucleotides: TGTGCCAGCAGCGGAGGAGTCGCTGCAGATACGCAGTATTTT. The whole variable domain, filled in from reference TRBV9 and TRBJ2-3, reads DSGVTQTPKHLITATGQRVTLRCSPRSGDLSVYWYQQSLDQGLQFLIQYYNGEERAKGNILERFSAQQFPDLHSELNLSSLELGDSALYFCASSGGVAADTQYFGPGTRLTVL.

This chain uses TRBV20-1 with TRBJ1-1; 7 bases align to TRBD1. The germline gives CDR1 DFQATT, CDR2 SNEGSKA (reference sequence). This CDR3 spans 16 amino acids. The V segment lost 4 bases and the J segment 0 bases; nucleotides outside the gene matches: 11. The CDR3 loop is CSAKHEGQHMNTEAFF. As DNA, the CDR3 is TGCAGTGCTAAACATGAGGGACAGCACATGAACACTGAAGCTTTCTTT.

This clonotype came up a few times. The chain recombines TRBV7-9 with TRBJ1-3, with unresolved D. V gave up 5 bases and J gave up 4 bases, with 18 bases separating them. This CDR3 contains 16 residues. CDR1 SEHNR and CDR2 FQNEAQ come from the germline V gene (reference sequence). The CDR3: CASSPRTSRAGNTIYF. DNA for the CDR3: TGTGCCAGCAGCCCCAGGACCTCGAGAGCCGGAAACACCATATATTTT.

The chain is built from TRBV15 and TRBJ2-7; 11 bases match TRBD2. This CDR3 is built from 16 residues. The V and J ends lost 4 bases and 2 bases, in that order; junction bases with no gene match: 7. The germline gives CDR1 LNHNV, CDR2 YYDKDF (reference sequence). This CDR3 is CATSTTTSGTAYEQYF. CDR3 DNA: TGTGCCACCAGCACGACGACTAGCGGGACGGCCTACGAGCAGTACTTC.

CDR3 sequence: CAISDPSSEKLFF. The CDR3 DNA is TGTGCCATCAGTGACCCGAGCTCCGAAAAACTGTTTTTT. This chain joins TRBV10-3 and TRBJ1-4; D remains unclear. The CDR3 runs 13 residues. Germline CDR1 reads ENHRY; CDR2 reads SYGVKD. Trimming took off 3 bases at V and 8 bases at J, with 10 bases between the two ends.

CDR3 protein: CASSFVQGANYGYTF. Here the CDR3 DNA reads TGTGCCAGCAGCTTCGTACAGGGGGCTAACTATGGCTACACCTTC. The chain links TRBV7-9 to TRBJ1-2; 8 bases match TRBD1. The germline gives CDR1 SEHNR, CDR2 FQNEAQ (reference sequence). This CDR3 has 15 amino acids. The ends lost 3 bases at V and 0 bases at J; junction bases unmatched: 3.

The CDR3 sequence is CAATLERGGEVYGYTF. In DNA form, the CDR3 reads TGTGCCGCGACCCTGGAGCGGGGGGGAGAAGTCTATGGCTACACCTTC. V usage is TRBV12-3 or TRBV12-4 and J usage is TRBJ1-2, with a possible D match to TRBD1 (5 bases). CDR3 length: 16 residues. The V and J ends lost 11 bases and 4 bases respectively, with 26 bases between them.

The chain joins TRBV4-3 to TRBJ2-3; D ambiguous. Germline values: CDR1 LGHNA, CDR2 YSLEER. The CDR3 has 14 amino acids. V was trimmed by 1 base and J by 2 bases, leaving 7 bases between them. The CDR3 reads CASSQAPATDTQYF. CDR3 nucleotide sequence: TGCGCCAGCAGCCAAGCTCCTGCCACAGATACGCAGTATTTT.

The chain is built from TRBV28 and TRBJ1-1; tentative D call: TRBD1 (6 bases). CDR1 and CDR2 from the germline V gene are MDHEN and SYDVKM. The CDR3 is 16 residues long. V lost 3 bases and J 1 base, leaving 15 bases between the germline ends. The CDR3 DNA is TGTGCCAGCAGTTTGCCCTCTTACAGGGAGAACACTGAAGCTTTCTTT. Amino acids: CASSLPSYRENTEAFF. Based on the CDR3 plus reference TRBV28 and TRBJ1-1, the full variable domain is DVKVTQSSRYLVKRTGEKVFLECVQDMDHENMFWYRQDPGLGLRLIYFSYDVKMKEKGDIPEGYSVSREKKERFSLILESASTNQTSMYLCASSLPSYRENTEAFFGQGTRLTVV.

The DNA for the CDR3 is TGCAGCGTCTTCCTGAGGACAGCCTACGAGCAGTACTTC. Translating it yields CSVFLRTAYEQYF. V gene TRBV29-1 combines with J gene TRBJ2-7; possibly TRBD1 for D (6 bases). The CDR3 sequence is 13 residues long. Germline V gives CDR1 SQVTM, CDR2 ANQGSEA. Trimming took 6 bases from V and 2 from J, leaving 14 bases between them.

The chain uses TRBV9 and TRBJ2-2, with D perhaps TRBD1 or TRBD2 (6 bases each). Between the trimmed V and J ends, which lost 0 bases and 0 bases, there was a span of 9 bases. Germline V CDR1 and CDR2: SGDLS, YYNGEE. The CDR3 is 16 residues long. CDR3 residues: CASSVDGGPNTGELFF. In DNA, the CDR3 is TGTGCCAGCAGCGTAGACGGGGGCCCGAACACCGGGGAGCTGTTTTTT. Full variable domain (rest looked up from reference TRBV9 and TRBJ2-2): DSGVTQTPKHLITATGQRVTLRCSPRSGDLSVYWYQQSLDQGLQFLIQYYNGEERAKGNILERFSAQQFPDLHSELNLSSLELGDSALYFCASSVDGGPNTGELFFGEGSRLTVL.

The gene calls are TRBV4-3 and TRBJ2-2; 10 nucleotides align to TRBD1. Trimming took 2 bases from V and 2 from J; bases not matched to a gene: 8. The CDR3 loop spans 18 amino acids. CDR1 is LGHNA, CDR2 YSLEER, per germline. The DNA of the CDR3 is TGCGCCAGCAGCCAAACCCACCTGACAGGGGGCAACACCGGGGAGCTGTTTTTT. Translating it yields CASSQTHLTGGNTGELFF.

This clonotype was counted many times. This rearrangement joins TRBV5-1 to TRBJ1-1; D is possibly TRBD1 (5 bases). With 3 bases removed from V and 3 bases from J, the gap between germline ends came to 18 bases. The CDR3 contains 16 residues. The V gene's germline CDR1 is SGHRS and CDR2 YFSETQ. For the CDR3, the DNA is TGCGCCAGCAGCTCGTCCCATCGCGGGGGGGACACTGAAGCTTTCTTT. Translating it yields CASSSSHRGGDTEAFF.